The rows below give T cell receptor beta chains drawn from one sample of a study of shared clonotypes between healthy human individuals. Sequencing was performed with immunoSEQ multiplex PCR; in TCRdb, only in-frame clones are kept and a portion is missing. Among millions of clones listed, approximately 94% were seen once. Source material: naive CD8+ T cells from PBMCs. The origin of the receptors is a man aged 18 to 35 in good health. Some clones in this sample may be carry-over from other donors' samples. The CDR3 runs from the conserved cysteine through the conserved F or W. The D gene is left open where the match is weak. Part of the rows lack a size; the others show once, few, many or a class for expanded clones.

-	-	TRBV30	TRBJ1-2	CAWHTVWGPEYTF	TGTGCCTGGCATACGGTCTGGGGTCCAGAGTACACCTTC
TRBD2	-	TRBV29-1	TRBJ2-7	CSVEDGTTSVSHEQYF	TGCAGCGTTGAAGACGGGACGACTAGCGTGTCTCACGAGCAGTACTTC
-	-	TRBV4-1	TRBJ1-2	CASSQDQGVALGYTF	TGCGCCAGCAGCCAAGATCAGGGAGTGGCGCTTGGCTACACCTTC
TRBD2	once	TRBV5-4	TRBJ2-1	CASSWELAGAGNEQFF	TGTGCCAGCAGCTGGGAGTTAGCGGGAGCCGGGAATGAGCAGTTCTTC
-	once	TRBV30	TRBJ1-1	CSWIKSSEAFF	TGTTCCTGGATAAAGAGTTCTGAAGCTTTCTTT
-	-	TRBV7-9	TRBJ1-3	CASSLADTGNTIYF	TGTGCCAGCAGCTTAGCAGATACTGGAAACACCATATATTTT
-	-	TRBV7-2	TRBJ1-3	CASSAGQRFGNTIYF	TGTGCCAGCAGCGCCGGACAACGCTTTGGAAACACCATATATTTT
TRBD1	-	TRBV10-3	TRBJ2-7	CAISSTDREDYEQYF	TGTGCCATCAGTTCGACCGACAGGGAAGACTACGAGCAGTACTTC
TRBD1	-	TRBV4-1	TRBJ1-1	CASSPRDRDPEAFF	TGCGCCAGCAGCCCCCGGGACAGGGACCCTGAAGCTTTCTTT
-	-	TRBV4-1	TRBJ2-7	CASSPKKGTSNPYEQYF	TGCGCCAGCAGCCCTAAAAAGGGGACCTCTAATCCCTACGAGCAGTACTTC
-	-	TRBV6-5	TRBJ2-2	CASSNGAGELFF	TGTGCCAGCAGTAATGGAGCCGGGGAGCTGTTTTTT
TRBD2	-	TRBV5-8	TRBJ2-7	CASSLYGGGSSYEQYF	TGTGCCAGCAGCTTGTATGGCGGCGGGAGCTCGTACGAGCAGTACTTC
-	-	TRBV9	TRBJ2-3	CASSVSRGPLDTQYF	TGTGCCAGCAGCGTAAGCCGGGGCCCGCTGGATACGCAGTATTTT
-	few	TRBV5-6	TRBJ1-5	CASRYRTAESNQPQHF	TGTGCCAGCAGGTACAGGACAGCCGAGAGCAATCAGCCCCAGCATTTT
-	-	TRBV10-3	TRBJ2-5	CAIGSGETQYF	TGTGCCATCGGGAGCGGGGAGACCCAGTACTTC
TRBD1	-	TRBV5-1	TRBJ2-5	CASSSLTGGRETQYF	TGCGCCAGCAGCTCGCTGACAGGGGGCAGGGAGACCCAGTACTTC
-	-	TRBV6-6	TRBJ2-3	CASSPPGTQYF	TGTGCCAGCAGCCCACCGGGGACGCAGTATTTT
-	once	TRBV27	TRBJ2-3	CASRATVDTQYF	TGTGCCAGCCGAGCGACAGTTGATACGCAGTATTTT
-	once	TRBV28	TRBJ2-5	CASSFFRAQETQYF	TGTGCCAGCAGTTTTTTCCGGGCTCAAGAGACCCAGTACTTC
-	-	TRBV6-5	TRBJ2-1	CASSWSSYNEQFF	TGTGCCAGCAGTTGGAGCTCCTACAATGAGCAGTTCTTC
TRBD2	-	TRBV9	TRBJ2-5	CASSAIGLANQETQYF	TGTGCCAGCAGCGCTATCGGACTAGCGAACCAAGAGACCCAGTACTTC
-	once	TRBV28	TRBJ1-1	CASSPYRTVEENTEAFF	TGTGCCAGCAGTCCCTATCGGACCGTGGAGGAGAACACTGAAGCTTTCTTT
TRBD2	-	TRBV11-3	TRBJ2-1	CASSLSGSPYNEQFF	TGTGCCAGCAGCTTGAGCGGGAGTCCCTACAATGAGCAGTTCTTC
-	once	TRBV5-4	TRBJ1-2	CASSLGGTENGYTF	TGTGCCAGCAGCTTGGGGGGGACGGAAAATGGCTACACCTTC
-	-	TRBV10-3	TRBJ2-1	CAISESGVYNEQFF	TGTGCCATCAGTGAGTCGGGGGTTTACAATGAGCAGTTCTTC
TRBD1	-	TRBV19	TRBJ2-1	CASTILFGTGYNEQFF	TGTGCCAGTACTATTCTATTTGGGACAGGGTACAATGAGCAGTTCTTC
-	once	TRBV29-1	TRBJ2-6	CSVVGVSGANVLTF	TGCAGCGTTGTAGGGGTGTCTGGGGCCAACGTCCTGACTTTC
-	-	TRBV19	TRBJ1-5	CASSIIGRASNQPQHF	TGTGCCAGTAGTATCATCGGGAGGGCTAGCAATCAGCCCCAGCATTTT
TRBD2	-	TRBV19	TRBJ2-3	CASTPAGGPDTQYF	TGTGCCAGTACCCCAGCGGGGGGTCCAGATACGCAGTATTTT
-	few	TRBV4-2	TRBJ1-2	CASSRPDGGYTF	TGTGCCAGCAGCCGACCAGACGGTGGCTACACCTTC
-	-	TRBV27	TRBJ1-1	CASSRGPMNTEAFF	TGTGCCAGCAGCAGGGGACCGATGAACACTGAAGCTTTCTTT
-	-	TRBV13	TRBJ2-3	CASSPMSTDTQYF	TGTGCCAGCAGCCCCATGAGCACAGATACGCAGTATTTT
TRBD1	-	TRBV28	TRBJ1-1	CASGTDRETHAEAFF	TGTGCCAGCGGGACCGACAGGGAGACTCACGCTGAAGCTTTCTTT
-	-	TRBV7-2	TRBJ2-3	CASSLEDSGVTDTQYF	TGTGCCAGCAGCTTAGAAGACAGCGGAGTCACAGATACGCAGTATTTT
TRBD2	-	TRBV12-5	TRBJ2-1	CASGLVTSGRGDEQFF	TGTGCTAGTGGTTTGGTAACTAGCGGGAGGGGGGATGAGCAGTTCTTC
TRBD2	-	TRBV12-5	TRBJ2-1	CASGLGTTRWLAGDEQFF	TGTGCTAGTGGTTTGGGGACCACGAGGTGGCTAGCGGGAGATGAGCAGTTCTTC
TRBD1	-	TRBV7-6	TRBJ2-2	CASSWDRGKGDTGELFF	TGTGCCAGCAGCTGGGACAGGGGCAAGGGTGACACCGGGGAGCTGTTTTTT
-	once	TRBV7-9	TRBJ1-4	CASSPPNRENEKLFF	TGTGCCAGCAGCCCCCCCAACAGGGAGAATGAAAAACTGTTTTTT
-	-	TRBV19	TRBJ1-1	CASRGTPGTEAFF	TGTGCCAGTAGGGGCACACCGGGCACTGAAGCTTTCTTT
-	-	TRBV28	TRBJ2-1	CASSSREWNEQFF	TGTGCCAGCAGTTCCCGAGAGTGGAATGAGCAGTTCTTC
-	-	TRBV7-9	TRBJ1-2	CASSFHTNYGYTF	TGTGCCAGCAGCTTTCATACTAACTATGGCTACACCTTC
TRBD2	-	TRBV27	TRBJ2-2	CASSPPGLAGVDGVGELFF	TGTGCCAGCAGTCCCCCGGGACTAGCGGGAGTGGATGGGGTCGGGGAGCTGTTTTTT
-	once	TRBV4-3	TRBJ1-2	CASSHTRMGPNGYTF	TGCGCCAGCAGCCACACCCGGATGGGGCCAAATGGCTACACCTTC
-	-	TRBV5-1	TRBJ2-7	CASSLNSRSGVGEQYF	TGCGCCAGCAGCTTGAATAGTAGGTCAGGGGTCGGCGAGCAGTACTTC
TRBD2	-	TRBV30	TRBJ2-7	CAWKTRDYPYEQYF	TGTGCCTGGAAAACCCGGGACTACCCCTACGAGCAGTACTTC
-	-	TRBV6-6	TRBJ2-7	CASSYSIAVDYEQYF	TGTGCCAGCAGTTACTCGATTGCAGTAGACTACGAGCAGTACTTC
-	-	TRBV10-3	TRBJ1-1	CAISDRGTEAFF	TGTGCCATCAGTGATCGGGGCACTGAAGCTTTCTTT
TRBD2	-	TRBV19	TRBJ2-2	CASRSPGGPGGELFF	TGTGCAAGTAGATCACCGGGAGGGCCAGGCGGGGAGCTGTTTTTT
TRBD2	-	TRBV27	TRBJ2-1	CASSPLGLDHNEQFF	TGTGCCAGCAGTCCACTCGGACTAGATCACAATGAGCAGTTCTTC